These 18 T cell receptor beta chains were all obtained from the same sample, sequenced in a study of cytomegalovirus exposure and HLA in healthy donors. In the PCR, 60 Vbeta and 13 Jbeta primers were used. Data came from immunoSEQ multiplex PCR; TCRdb stores just in-frame clones and leaves some out. Among 100,000 or so clones listed, 60% to 85% were seen once. Sequencing input: PBMCs. These receptors were taken from a female donor in good health and CMV-seronegative.

The chain links TRBV7-6 to TRBJ2-7, with 8 bases lining up with TRBD1. Germline loops: CDR1 SGHVS, CDR2 FNYEAQ. Trimming at V came to 3 bases and at J to 3 bases, leaving 4 bases not matched to a gene. The CDR3 extends over 14 amino acids. The CDR3 DNA follows: TGTGCCAGCAGCTTCCGCACAGGGGGCTACGAGCAGTACTTC. Translated: CASSFRTGGYEQYF.

This chain connects TRBV5-1 to TRBJ2-7; tentative D call: TRBD1 (6 bases). Germline CDR1 and CDR2: SGHRS and YFSETQ. V was cut by 0 bases and J by 1 base, with 14 bases left in between. The CDR3 loop spans 16 amino acids. As DNA, the CDR3 is TGCGCCAGCAGCTTGGGGGGGCCTAGCAAGTCCTACGAGCAGTACTTC. As protein: CASSLGGPSKSYEQYF.

The chain carries TRBV5-4 and TRBJ2-5; weak D call: TRBD2 (5 bases). Germline V gene data show CDR1 as SGHNT and CDR2 as YYREEE (reference sequence). V was clipped by 0 bases and J by 1 base, with 7 bases between them. CDR3 length: 14 amino acids. The CDR3 is CASSLGTSQETQYF. CDR3 sequence (DNA): TGTGCCAGCAGCTTGGGTACTAGCCAAGAGACCCAGTACTTC.

The chain joins TRBV7-6 to TRBJ2-7; 9 nucleotides align to TRBD1. This CDR3 has 14 amino acids. The V gene end was trimmed by 5 bases and the J gene end by 9 bases; junction bases not matched to a gene: 11. The germline V gene encodes CDR1 SGHVS and CDR2 FNYEAQ. CDR3 DNA sequence: TGTGCCAGCAGCACCCAACAGGGGGCGAGTTCGCAGTACTTC. Encoded protein: CASSTQQGASSQYF.

CDR3 in amino acids: CASSLDQANTEAFF. The CDR3 DNA is TGTGCCAGCAGCTTGGATCAGGCTAACACTGAAGCTTTCTTT. The J gene is TRBJ1-1, the V gene TRBV5-4, with D unresolved. The CDR3 extends over 14 amino acids. Germline V gene lookup returns CDR1 SGHNT and CDR2 YYREEE (reference sequence). Trimming stripped 0 bases from V and 2 bases from J, with 8 bases between.

This clone came up once. CDR3 residues: CASSGYSGGITDTQYF. In nucleotides, the CDR3 is TGTGCCAGCAGCGGGTATAGCGGGGGGATCACAGATACGCAGTATTTT. The chain recombines TRBV9 with TRBJ2-3, with TRBD2 identical over 10 bases. Germline loops: CDR1 SGDLS, CDR2 YYNGEE. V was clipped by 3 bases and J by 2 bases; unmatched bases: 6. This CDR3 comprises 16 residues.

V is TRBV7-9 and J is TRBJ1-4, with a tentative D call TRBD1 (6 bases). The ends were cut back, 5 bases at V and 4 bases at J, with 17 bases in the middle. Germline V lookup: CDR1 SEHNR, CDR2 FQNEAQ (reference sequence). This CDR3 region has 16 residues. The CDR3 nucleotides read TGTGCCAGCAGCCAACAGGGCGCGGTTCGTAATGAAAAACTGTTTTTT. Protein product: CASSQQGAVRNEKLFF.

The chain combines TRBV5-6 with TRBJ2-5, with TRBD2 matching over 10 bases. Germline CDR1 and CDR2: SGHDT and YYEEEE. Germline trimming cut 4 bases from V and 5 bases from J; bases unmatched to any gene: 8. The CDR3 is made up of 15 amino acids. For the CDR3, the DNA is TGTGCCAGCAGCGGCAGCGGGGGGGCCGGCGAGACCCAGTACTTC. Amino acid sequence: CASSGSGGAGETQYF.

This clone was seen once. In DNA form, the CDR3 reads TGTGCCAGCAGCTTCAGATTAAATAGCAATCAGCCCCAGCATTTT. It is translated as CASSFRLNSNQPQHF. J is TRBJ1-5 and V is TRBV5-6; D call uncertain. Germline CDR1 and CDR2: SGHDT and YYEEEE. The CDR3 has 15 amino acids. The V end lost 2 bases, the J end lost 0 bases, and 9 bases lay between the germline ends.

This clone appeared a single time. V gene TRBV30 combines with J gene TRBJ2-7; 9 nucleotides align to TRBD1. V lost 2 bases to trimming and J lost 2 bases; unmatched junction nucleotides: 4. Germline V CDR1 and CDR2: GTSNPN, SVGIG (reference sequence). The CDR3 is 14 residues long. The CDR3 bases are TGTGCCTGGAGTATCGGGACAGGGACCTACGAGCAGTACTTC. This encodes CAWSIGTGTYEQYF.

The chain joins TRBV2 to TRBJ2-7; 7 nucleotides line up with TRBD2. The CDR3 is 13 residues long. Unmatched junction bases numbered 3, after V lost 2 bases and J lost 5 bases. The V gene's germline CDR1 is SNHLY and CDR2 FYNNEI. The CDR3 here is CASSEWGGNEQYF. The CDR3 nucleotides are TGTGCCAGCAGTGAATGGGGAGGGAACGAGCAGTACTTC. The entire variable domain, with the rest obtained from reference TRBV2 and TRBJ2-7, is as follows: EPEVTQTPSHQVTQMGQEVILRCVPISNHLYFYWYRQILGQKVEFLVSFYNNEISEKSEIFDDQFSVERPDGSNFTLKIRSTKLEDSAMYFCASSEWGGNEQYFGPGTRLTVT.

This chain connects TRBV15 to TRBJ1-2, with 8 bases that match TRBD1. J lost 0 bases, V lost 1 base, and 1 base had no gene match. Germline CDR1 and CDR2: LNHNV and YYDKDF (reference sequence). There are 15 residues in the CDR3. CDR3 region: CATSRGTGTNYGYTF. Written as DNA, the CDR3 is TGTGCCACCAGCAGAGGGACAGGGACTAACTATGGCTACACCTTC. The whole variable domain, filled in from reference TRBV15 and TRBJ1-2, reads DAMVIQNPRYQVTQFGKPVTLSCSQTLNHNVMYWYQQKSSQAPKLLFHYYDKDFNNEADTPDNFQSRRPNTSFCFLDIRSPGLGDTAMYLCATSRGTGTNYGYTFGSGTRLTVV.

V gene TRBV30 combines with J gene TRBJ1-2; TRBD1 is a possible D gene (6 bases). The CDR3 length is 10 residues. V was pared by 8 bases and J by 5 bases, with 9 bases between. Germline CDR1 is GTSNPN and CDR2 is SVGIG (reference sequence). The CDR3 DNA reads as TGTGCCACCACAGGGTATGGCTACACCTTC. This encodes CATTGYGYTF. The variable domain in full, with the rest retrieved from reference TRBV30 and TRBJ1-2, is SQTIHQWPATLVQPVGSPLSLECTVEGTSNPNLYWYRQAAGRGLQLLFYSVGIGQISSEVPQNLSASRPQDRQFILSSKKLLLSDSGFYLCATTGYGYTFGSGTRLTVV.

The chain couples TRBV4-1 to TRBJ2-1, with a weak D call TRBD1 (5 bases). V shed 0 bases and J shed 12 bases, with 18 bases lying between them. This CDR3 has 15 amino acids. Germline lookup yields CDR1 MGHRA and CDR2 YSYEKL. Here the CDR3 DNA reads TGCGCCAGCAGCCAAGACAGGGCCTTAGGGGTTCGGCAGTTCTTC. Protein product: CASSQDRALGVRQFF.

The chain recombines TRBV5-4 with TRBJ1-1, with D perhaps TRBD1 (5 bases). The CDR3 sequence is 14 residues long. CDR1 is SGHNT and CDR2 is YYREEE in the germline V gene (reference sequence). V lost 1 base and J 1 base, leaving 8 bases between the germline ends. CDR3 amino acids: CASSLRTGNTEAFF. In nucleotides, the CDR3 is TGTGCCAGCAGCTTGCGAACAGGGAACACTGAAGCTTTCTTT.

The genes are TRBV6-1 and TRBJ1-2; D is perhaps TRBD1 (6 bases). Looked up from germline, CDR1 is MNHNS and CDR2 is SASEGT. V gave up 8 bases and J gave up 4 bases, with 11 bases separating them. The CDR3 sequence is 12 residues long. CDR3 coding DNA: TGTGCCAGCCACAGGGATGCCTATGGCTACACCTTC. It specifies CASHRDAYGYTF.

The chain joins TRBV7-9 to TRBJ1-5; 7 bases match TRBD1. The J segment lost 6 bases and the V segment lost 5 bases, leaving 13 bases of the junction unmatched. The CDR3 is 16 residues long. CDR1 and CDR2 (germline): SEHNR, FQNEAQ (reference sequence). CDR3: CASSVDIGGAVQPQHF. The CDR3 DNA reads TGTGCCAGCAGCGTCGACATAGGGGGCGCGGTTCAGCCCCAGCATTTT.

This clone showed up just a few times. A junction boundary mismatches the germline segment, possibly from a read error. This chain uses TRBV4-2 with TRBJ1-4; 7 positions agree with TRBD1. CDR1 is LGHNA, CDR2 YNFKEQ, per germline. This CDR3 is built from 15 residues. The chain's CDR3 is CASTQGGQTNEKLFF. The CDR3 nucleotides are TGTGCCAGCACCCAAGGGGGACAGACTAATGAAAAACTGTTTTTT.